Sequencing of this T cell receptor (beta chain) was carried out in a study of CD8 T cells in Susac syndrome. Trimming stripped 2 bases from V and 4 bases from J, with 6 bases between. The CDR3 length is 13 residues. Germline values: CDR1 MNHEY, CDR2 SVGEGT. Reverse transcription of roughly 0.45 to 1 ug RNA was performed with random hexamers. Across 54 Vbeta and 13 Jbeta, immunoSEQ multiplex PCR amplified TCR beta CDR3. Each CDR3 protein gets one entry after TCRdb re-called the immunoSEQ multiplex PCR reads with MiXCR. The sample carries some 300,000 distinct CDR3 sequences, 70% to 90% recorded once. CD8+ and CD4+ T cells circulating in blood were sequenced for TCR beta. The multiple sclerosis control group comprised treatment-naive patients with stable or active relapsing-remitting disease. Both CD4+ and CD8+ T cells were negatively isolated, and TEMRA cells underwent FACS enrichment.

The receptor's source is a human donor with multiple sclerosis. Sequenced: CD8+ T cells from PBMCs. The chain recombines TRBV6-2 or TRBV6-3 with TRBJ1-5; D uncertain. CDR3 nucleotides: TGTGCCAGCAGTTACATTGAAAATCAGCCCCAGCATTTT. This sequence encodes CASSYIENQPQHF.